This T cell receptor (beta chain) appears in the sequencing data of a study of PD-1 blockade in mismatch repair-deficient tumors. Trimming left V 2 bases short and J 4 bases short, with 8 bases between. From germline, CDR1 is MNHNS and CDR2 SASEGT. The CDR3 has 13 residues. Only in-frame clones appear in the TCRdb table, and some are missing; sequencing was by immunoSEQ multiplex PCR. The data hold 70,000 to 95,000 clones, with approximately 78% observed a single time. Regarding this clone: The CDR3 does not close with the conserved phenylalanine or tryptophan, likely indicating a read error.

PCR or immunohistochemistry showed mismatch repair deficiency in every enrolled patient. V usage is TRBV6-1 and J usage is TRBJ1-2; D is unclear. The source of this sequence is an adult with mismatch repair-deficient cancer. Sequencing was performed on peripheral blood, taken 44 weeks after starting pembrolizumab. CDR3 sequence (DNA): TGTGCCAGCAGTGAAAGGACCTTCTATGGCTACACCTCC. Its translation: CASSERTFYGYTS.